Given below is one T cell receptor (beta chain) in context. Its antigen is not known. This sample stems from a study of a mutant IDH1 vaccine in newly diagnosed glioma. Points from the study as a whole: Vaccination elicited immune responses in 90% to 95% of patients.

TCRdb's copy holds only in-frame clones and misses some; the assay was immunoSEQ multiplex PCR. The repertoire holds 40,000 or so clones, under 80% seen once, with 9% to 10% in the top ten. Documented time point: baseline, week 1 (first vaccination visit). Treatment specified: pre-vaccination baseline after standard-of-care therapy. New WHO grade 3 or 4 IDH1-mutant, ATRX-lost astrocytomas were present in all donors. The sample consisted of PBMCs, taken from a glioma patient treated with radiotherapy, temozolomide or both. The sequence was collected from a middle-aged man with glioma. Some clones in this sample may be carry-over from other donors' samples.

The CDR3 region is CASSQDRGQGGPGELFF. Written as DNA, the CDR3 is TGTGCCAGCAGCCAAGATCGCGGACAGGGGGGCCCCGGGGAGCTGTTTTTT. This chain joins TRBV4-2 and TRBJ2-2; 10 nucleotides line up with TRBD1. The V and J ends lost 0 bases and 6 bases, in that order; junction bases with no gene match: 7. The CDR3 covers 17 residues. CDR1 is LGHNA and CDR2 is YNFKEQ in the germline V gene.